This T cell receptor (beta chain) derives from a study of blood T cell repertoires in COVID-19. V was cut by 6 bases and J by 6 bases, with 11 bases left in between. The germline gives CDR1 DFQATT, CDR2 SNEGSKA (reference sequence). The CDR3 contains 11 residues. Data came from immunoSEQ multiplex PCR; TCRdb stores just in-frame clones and leaves some out. The sample lists 140,000 to 150,000 clones; approximately 80% were seen once. Input material: peripheral blood. This TCR was recovered from a human donor in a cohort sampled during active COVID-19. This chain joins TRBV20-1 and TRBJ1-2; no firm D call. CDR3 region: CSATPGDGYTF. CDR3 in DNA: TGCAGTGCCACCCCCGGGGATGGCTACACCTTC.